The 27 T cell receptor beta chains listed next were all sequenced from one sample in a study of blood T cell repertoires in COVID-19. Only in-frame clones appear in the TCRdb table, and some are missing; sequencing was by immunoSEQ multiplex PCR. The sample holds hundreds of thousands of clones, 75% to 90% seen once. Sequenced: peripheral blood. Every receptor here comes from a woman aged 25 to 39 with active or convalescent COVID-19.

This rearrangement joins TRBV5-1 to TRBJ1-1; 8 bases are a match to TRBD1. The V gene's germline CDR1 is SGHRS and CDR2 YFSETQ. This CDR3 is 15 amino acids long. Germline trimming cut 0 bases from V and 4 bases from J; bases unmatched to any gene: 5. The CDR3 DNA follows: TGCGCCAGCAGCTTGGGGACAGGGCGGCTCACTGAAGCTTTCTTT. Protein: CASSLGTGRLTEAFF.

The table lists this clone with many counts. The rearrangement joins TRBV6-4 to TRBJ2-2, with 9 nucleotides matching TRBD1. There are 16 residues in the CDR3. Germline CDR1 is MRHNA and CDR2 is SNTAGT. Germline trimming cut 0 bases from V and 2 bases from J; bases unmatched to any gene: 1. CDR3 DNA: TGTGCCAGCAGTGACTCGGGACAGGGTAACACCGGGGAGCTGTTTTTT. Translated, it gives CASSDSGQGNTGELFF.

The chain has TRBV25-1 and TRBJ2-3; TRBD2 might be the D (5 bases). Germline V lookup: CDR1 MGHDK, CDR2 SYGVNS. V lost 0 bases and J lost 3, with 10 bases in between. The CDR3 is made up of 15 amino acids. The CDR3 here is CASSEYTSTTDTQYF. CDR3 in DNA: TGTGCCAGCAGTGAATATACTAGTACGACAGATACGCAGTATTTT.

The genes are TRBV5-1 and TRBJ2-1; D is unresolved. Trimming pared 3 bases from V and 4 bases from J, leaving 8 bases between. From germline, CDR1 is SGHRS and CDR2 YFSETQ. The CDR3 runs 13 residues. The CDR3 spells CASSSPQYNEQFF. The DNA for the CDR3 is TGCGCCAGCAGCTCTCCCCAGTACAATGAGCAGTTCTTC.

This clone was counted between two and nine times. The J gene is TRBJ1-2, the V gene TRBV5-4, with TRBD1 as a possible D gene (5 bases). The CDR3 is 13 amino acids. Trimming stripped 4 bases from V and 5 bases from J, with 12 bases between. The germline V gene encodes CDR1 SGHNT and CDR2 YYREEE (reference sequence). The CDR3 DNA follows: TGTGCCAGCAGCCGGGGGACGGCATATGGCTACACCTTC. It encodes CASSRGTAYGYTF.

This chain links TRBV15 with TRBJ2-7, with TRBD2 identical over 9 bases. This CDR3 contains 16 residues. Looked up from germline, CDR1 is LNHNV and CDR2 is YYDKDF (reference sequence). The V gene end was trimmed by 0 bases and the J gene end by 1 base; junction bases not matched to a gene: 4. The CDR3 reads CATSRDVTSGSYEQYF. The CDR3 bases are TGTGCCACCAGCAGAGATGTGACTAGCGGATCCTACGAGCAGTACTTC.

In this sample, this clone turned up a few times. V is TRBV18 and J is TRBJ1-1, with a weak D call TRBD1 (6 bases). CDR1 is KGHSH and CDR2 is LQKENI in the germline V gene. The length of the CDR3 is 14 residues. V was clipped by 3 bases and J by 5 bases, with 13 bases between them. The CDR3 DNA is TGTGCCAGCTCACCGACTACAGGGATGACTGAAGCTTTCTTT. Its translation is CASSPTTGMTEAFF.

This chain uses TRBV5-5 with TRBJ1-1; the D gene is possibly TRBD1 (5 bases). The germline gives CDR1 SGHKS, CDR2 YYEKEE (reference sequence). The germline V and J ends were trimmed by 1 base and 0 bases, with 10 bases remaining between them. CDR3 size: 15 residues. The CDR3, as DNA: TGTGCCAGCAGCTTGAGTGCAGGGATGAACACTGAAGCTTTCTTT. Amino acid sequence: CASSLSAGMNTEAFF.

The CDR3 DNA sequence: TGTGCCAGTAGTATTGGGACAGGGGGCACTGAAGCTTTCTTT. As protein: CASSIGTGGTEAFF. This chain joins TRBV19 and TRBJ1-1, with 11 bases aligning to TRBD1. V was pared by 3 bases and J by 4 bases, with 1 base of the junction left unmatched. The CDR3 extends over 14 amino acids. CDR1 is LNHDA and CDR2 is SQIVND in the germline V gene (reference sequence).

This chain connects TRBV7-2 to TRBJ1-6; D is perhaps TRBD1 (5 bases). Germline V lookup: CDR1 SGHTA, CDR2 FQGNSA. CDR3 length: 16 residues. V was shortened by 5 bases and J by 0 bases, with 11 bases between the two germline ends. In DNA form, the CDR3 reads TGTGCCAGCAGCGTGGAGGGGAGCTCCTATAATTCACCCCTCCACTTT. Translating gives CASSVEGSSYNSPLHF.

This sequence joins TRBV27 and TRBJ1-2; 7 bases fit TRBD1. The CDR3 runs to 14 residues. J gave up 5 bases and V 4 bases, and 7 bases lay outside the gene matches. Germline lookup yields CDR1 MNHEY and CDR2 SMNVEV (reference sequence). CDR3 protein: CASSSTTGAYGYTF. The CDR3, as DNA: TGTGCCAGCAGTTCGACTACAGGGGCTTATGGCTACACCTTC.

This chain joins TRBV4-1 and TRBJ2-5, with a possible D match to TRBD1 (6 bases). With 4 bases removed from V and 1 base from J, the gap between germline ends came to 13 bases. Germline assignment: CDR1 MGHRA and CDR2 YSYEKL. CDR3 length: 15 residues. CDR3 residues: CASSPRDNIQETQYF. The CDR3 DNA is TGCGCCAGCAGCCCCCGGGACAACATCCAAGAGACCCAGTACTTC.

The V and J genes are TRBV27 and TRBJ2-5; TRBD2 agrees at 10 bases. Germline V gives CDR1 MNHEY, CDR2 SMNVEV (reference sequence). Trimming took 2 bases from V and 4 from J; bases not matched to a gene: 4. This CDR3 spans 15 amino acids. CDR3 sequence (DNA): TGTGCCAGCAGTTTACTAGCGGGAGTCTTAGAGACCCAGTACTTC. This gives the protein CASSLLAGVLETQYF.

The chain couples TRBV6-5 to TRBJ2-7; 11 nucleotides line up with TRBD2. The germline gives CDR1 MNHEY, CDR2 SVGAGI. CDR3 length: 14 residues. The junction had 4 bases not matched to a gene; V was cut back by 6 bases and J by 3 bases. As DNA, the CDR3 is TGTGCCAGCAGGTCTAGCGGGAGGTTCTACGAGCAGTACTTC. It codes for CASRSSGRFYEQYF.

The V gene is TRBV12-3 or TRBV12-4, the J gene TRBJ1-2, with TRBD1 matching 9 bases. The CDR3 contains 12 residues. The V segment lost 6 bases and the J segment 8 bases; nucleotides outside the gene matches: 4. Here the CDR3 reads CASRQTGGGYTF. CDR3 in DNA: TGTGCCAGCAGGCAAACAGGGGGCGGCTACACCTTC.

The rearrangement links TRBV5-5 to TRBJ1-3, with D possibly matching TRBD1 (6 bases). The CDR3 runs 14 residues. The V end was cut by 0 bases, the J end by 8 bases, with 12 bases between. Per germline, CDR1 SGHKS and CDR2 YYEKEE (reference sequence). The CDR3 spells CASSLGPKGDTIYF. The DNA of the CDR3 is TGTGCCAGCAGCTTGGGACCAAAGGGGGACACCATATATTTT. Using reference TRBV5-5 and TRBJ1-3 for the parts outside the CDR3, the full variable domain is DAGVTQSPTHLIKTRGQQVTLRCSPISGHKSVSWYQQVLGQGPQFIFQYYEKEERGRGNFPDRFSARQFPNYSSELNVNALLLGDSALYLCASSLGPKGDTIYFGEGSWLTVV.

The genes are TRBV7-9 and TRBJ2-2, with unresolved D. The ends were cut back, 1 base at V and 5 bases at J, with 5 bases in the middle. The CDR3 loop spans 13 amino acids. Germline V gene lookup returns CDR1 SEHNR and CDR2 FQNEAQ (reference sequence). The CDR3 DNA follows: TGTGCCAGCAGCTTAGACGCGACCGGGGAGCTGTTTTTT. Protein sequence: CASSLDATGELFF.

This chain links TRBV5-4 with TRBJ2-7; weak D call: TRBD2 (6 bases). Germline V gene lookup returns CDR1 SGHNT and CDR2 YYREEE (reference sequence). The CDR3 has 14 amino acids. Trimming stripped 0 bases from V and 4 bases from J, with 11 bases between. In DNA, the CDR3 is TGTGCCAGCAGCTTGGCGGGGGTCAAGTACGAGCAGTACTTC. This sequence encodes CASSLAGVKYEQYF.

The J gene is TRBJ1-6, the V gene TRBV7-9; weak D call: TRBD1 (5 bases). Germline loops: CDR1 SEHNR, CDR2 FQNEAQ (reference sequence). The V gene lost 5 bases and the J gene lost 7 bases, with 15 bases spanning the gap. CDR3 length: 15 residues. The CDR3 DNA reads as TGTGCCAGCAGCCCGGCGGGACGGATCAATTCACCCCTCCACTTT. Its protein product is CASSPAGRINSPLHF.

The rearrangement uses TRBV2 and TRBJ2-2, with 9 bases that match TRBD2. The CDR3 spans 14 residues. The V gene's germline CDR1 is SNHLY and CDR2 FYNNEI. V shed 4 bases and J 7 bases; nucleotides not matched to a gene: 4. The CDR3 region is CASSAAGGVGELFF. The CDR3 bases are TGTGCCAGCAGTGCAGCGGGGGGTGTCGGGGAGCTGTTTTTT.

V is TRBV19 and J is TRBJ1-3; possible D gene TRBD1, 5 bases. Germline V CDR1 and CDR2: LNHDA, SQIVND (reference sequence). V lost 2 bases and J lost 0, with 11 bases in between. The CDR3 length is 16 residues. The CDR3: CASSITTGGSGNTIYF. The CDR3 nucleotides read TGTGCCAGTAGTATAACGACCGGGGGCTCTGGAAACACCATATATTTT.

The chain has TRBV5-5 and TRBJ1-5; D ambiguous. CDR1 and CDR2 (germline): SGHKS, YYEKEE (reference sequence). There are 15 residues in the CDR3. V lost 5 bases and J 5 bases, leaving 17 bases between the germline ends. CDR3 sequence reads: CASSLFMSGDQPQHF. CDR3 nucleotides: TGTGCCAGCAGTCTCTTCATGTCGGGTGATCAGCCCCAGCATTTT.

This chain links TRBV19 with TRBJ2-2; 8 nucleotides line up with TRBD1. V lost 1 base to trimming and J lost 7 bases; unmatched junction nucleotides: 2. The CDR3 sequence is 14 residues long. Germline values: CDR1 LNHDA, CDR2 SQIVND (reference sequence). The chain's CDR3 is CASSIVQGDGELFF. In nucleotides, the CDR3 is TGTGCCAGTAGTATAGTACAGGGGGACGGGGAGCTGTTTTTT. Drawing the rest from reference TRBV19 and TRBJ2-2, the complete variable domain is DGGITQSPKYLFRKEGQNVTLSCEQNLNHDAMYWYRQDPGQGLRLIYYSQIVNDFQKGDIAEGYSVSREKKESFPLTVTSAQKNPTAFYLCASSIVQGDGELFFGEGSRLTVL.

Only a few counts were recorded for this clone. The chain links TRBV6-5 to TRBJ1-1, with 11 bases identical to TRBD1. V shed 2 bases, J shed 6 bases, and the junction held 5 bases outside the gene matches. From germline, CDR1 is MNHEY and CDR2 SVGAGI. The CDR3 runs to 15 residues. The CDR3 coding sequence is TGTGCCAGCAGTTACCAAGGACAGGGGGCCGCTGAAGCTTTCTTT. It encodes CASSYQGQGAAEAFF.

This sequence joins TRBV21-1 and TRBJ2-5; the DNA was not used to check the table's D call, TRBD2. TRBV21-1 is given as a pseudogene. This CDR3 is 13 amino acids long. Written as DNA, the CDR3 is TGTGCCAGCACCCCCGGGTATCAAGAGACCCAGTACTTC. It specifies CASTPGYQETQYF.

This chain connects TRBV10-2 to TRBJ1-4; no clear D gene. The ends were cut back, 6 bases at V and 7 bases at J, with 12 bases in the middle. CDR1 is WSHSY, CDR2 SAAADI, per germline. The CDR3 is 13 amino acids. The CDR3 spells CASRTGSFEKLFF. The CDR3 nucleotides read TGCGCCAGCAGGACCGGGAGTTTTGAAAAACTGTTTTTT.

CDR3 bases: TGTGCCAGCAGCTTAGACTGGACTAGCTATGAGCAGTTCTTC. This translates into CASSLDWTSYEQFF. This chain links TRBV7-2 with TRBJ2-1; 8 positions agree with TRBD2. The trim removed 1 base at V and 8 bases at J, leaving 4 bases unmatched. Germline V gene lookup returns CDR1 SGHTA and CDR2 FQGNSA. This CDR3 has 14 residues.